This T cell receptor (beta chain) came from a study of chemoradiotherapy in HPV16-positive cancers. Measured with immunoSEQ multiplex PCR; TCRdb has only the in-frame clones, and not every one. This table has about 3,500 clones, roughly 94% appearing once. CDR3 size: 14 residues. CDR1 is MNHNY, CDR2 SVGAGI, per germline (reference sequence). V was clipped by 9 bases and J by 3 bases, with 15 bases between them. Over chemoradiotherapy, repertoires were sampled more than once. The sample was gathered from a patient who underwent chemoradiotherapy. This sequence originates from a human donor with HPV-associated anogenital cancer. This chain uses TRBV6-6 with TRBJ1-3; no clear D gene. As DNA, the CDR3 is TGTGCCAGTAGCGAAGGGTGGAATGGAAACACCATATATTTT. Amino acid sequence: CASSEGWNGNTIYF.